This TCR beta chain is drawn from a study of blood T cell repertoires in COVID-19. Study as a whole: Donors in the United States, Italy and Spain gave samples during acute or convalescent COVID-19. The cDNA or gDNA used as material had been derived from T cells, B-cell-depleted T cells, or PBMCs.

Per the original methods: Reference gene primer amplification in the assay estimated nucleated cell counts. Sequencing was performed with immunoSEQ multiplex PCR; in TCRdb, only in-frame clones are kept and a portion is missing. That table supplies the V and J calls and clone size; D and trimming were determined from the DNA. Among around 69,000 clones listed, nearly 90% were seen once. V lost 2 bases, J lost 8 bases, and 10 bases stayed unmatched. The CDR3 length is 15 residues. Germline V gene sequence: CDR1 SQVTM, CDR2 ANQGSEA. Sequencing was performed on peripheral blood. The rearrangement links TRBV29-1 to TRBJ2-1; 9 bases line up with TRBD2. The TCR was taken from a woman aged 45-65 years with active COVID-19. The CDR3 DNA is TGCAGCGTTGAACTAACCAGCGGGAGGTTCTATGAGCAGTTCTTC. Amino acids: CSVELTSGRFYEQFF.